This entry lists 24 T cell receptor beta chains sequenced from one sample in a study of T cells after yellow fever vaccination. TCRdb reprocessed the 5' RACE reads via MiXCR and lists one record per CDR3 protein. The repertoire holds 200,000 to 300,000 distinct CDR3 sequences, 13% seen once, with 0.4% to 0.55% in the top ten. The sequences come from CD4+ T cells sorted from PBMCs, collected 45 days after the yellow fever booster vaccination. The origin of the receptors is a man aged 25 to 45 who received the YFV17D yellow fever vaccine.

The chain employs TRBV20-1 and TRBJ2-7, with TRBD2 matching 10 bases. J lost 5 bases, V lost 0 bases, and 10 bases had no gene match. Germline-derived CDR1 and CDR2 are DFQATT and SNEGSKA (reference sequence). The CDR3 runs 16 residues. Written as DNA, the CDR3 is TGCAGTGCTAGAGATATTGGGTCCAGCGGGAGGGACGAGCAGTACTTC. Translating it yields CSARDIGSSGRDEQYF.

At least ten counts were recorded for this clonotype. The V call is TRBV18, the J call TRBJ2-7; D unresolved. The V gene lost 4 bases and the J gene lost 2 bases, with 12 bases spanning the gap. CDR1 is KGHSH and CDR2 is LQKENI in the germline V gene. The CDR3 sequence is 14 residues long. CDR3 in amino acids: CASSLPGAPYEQYF. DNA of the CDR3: TGTGCCAGCTCACTCCCTGGCGCTCCCTACGAGCAGTACTTC.

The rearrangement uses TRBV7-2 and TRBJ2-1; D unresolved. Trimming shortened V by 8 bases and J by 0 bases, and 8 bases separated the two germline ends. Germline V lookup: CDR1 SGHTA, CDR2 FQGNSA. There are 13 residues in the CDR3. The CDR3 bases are TGTGCCAGCTTACGAAACTCCTACAATGAGCAGTTCTTC. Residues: CASLRNSYNEQFF.

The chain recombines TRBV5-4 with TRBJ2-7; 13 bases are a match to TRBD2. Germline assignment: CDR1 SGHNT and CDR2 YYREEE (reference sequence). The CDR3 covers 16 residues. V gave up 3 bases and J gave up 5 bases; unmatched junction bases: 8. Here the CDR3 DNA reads TGTGCCAGCAGCTCCGGGACTAGCGGGACTACAGACGAGCAGTACTTC. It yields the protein CASSSGTSGTTDEQYF. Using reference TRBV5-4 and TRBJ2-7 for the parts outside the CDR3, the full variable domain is ETGVTQSPTHLIKTRGQQVTLRCSSQSGHNTVSWYQQALGQGPQFIFQYYREEENGRGNFPPRFSGLQFPNYSSELNVNALELDDSALYLCASSSGTSGTTDEQYFGPGTRLTVT.

The DNA for the CDR3 is TGTGCCAGCAGCTTGGAAGGCGTACATCCCATGAACACTGAAGCTTTCTTT. It codes for CASSLEGVHPMNTEAFF. V is TRBV5-5 and J is TRBJ1-1; D is unresolved. CDR3 length: 17 residues. Germline V gene sequence: CDR1 SGHKS, CDR2 YYEKEE (reference sequence). Between the trimmed V and J ends, which lost 0 bases and 0 bases, there was a span of 15 bases. Using reference TRBV5-5 and TRBJ1-1 for the parts outside the CDR3, the full variable domain is DAGVTQSPTHLIKTRGQQVTLRCSPISGHKSVSWYQQVLGQGPQFIFQYYEKEERGRGNFPDRFSARQFPNYSSELNVNALLLGDSALYLCASSLEGVHPMNTEAFFGQGTRLTVV.

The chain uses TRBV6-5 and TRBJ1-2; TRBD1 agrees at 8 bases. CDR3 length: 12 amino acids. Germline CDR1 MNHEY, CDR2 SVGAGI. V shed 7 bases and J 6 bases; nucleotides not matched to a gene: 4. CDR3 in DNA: TGTGCCAGCACCCAGGGGGCTGATGGCTACACCTTC. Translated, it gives CASTQGADGYTF.

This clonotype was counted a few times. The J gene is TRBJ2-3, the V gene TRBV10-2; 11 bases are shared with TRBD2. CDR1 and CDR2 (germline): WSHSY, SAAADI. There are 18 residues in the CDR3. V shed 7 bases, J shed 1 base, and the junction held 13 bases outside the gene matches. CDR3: CASIAGGLSAARTDTQYF. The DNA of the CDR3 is TGCGCCAGCATAGCGGGAGGGCTCTCGGCGGCGCGCACAGATACGCAGTATTTT.

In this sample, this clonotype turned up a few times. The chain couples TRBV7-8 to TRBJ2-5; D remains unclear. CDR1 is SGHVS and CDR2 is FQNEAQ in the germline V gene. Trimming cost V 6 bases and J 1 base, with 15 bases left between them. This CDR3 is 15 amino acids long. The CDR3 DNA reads TGTGCCAGCAGGTCTAACACACCGGTCCAAGAGACCCAGTACTTC. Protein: CASRSNTPVQETQYF.

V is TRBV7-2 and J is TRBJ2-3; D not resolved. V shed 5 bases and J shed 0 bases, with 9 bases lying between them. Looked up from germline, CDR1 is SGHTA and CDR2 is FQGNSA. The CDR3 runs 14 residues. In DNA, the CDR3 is TGTGCCAGCAGCATTAGCACTAGCACAGATACGCAGTATTTT. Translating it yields CASSISTSTDTQYF.

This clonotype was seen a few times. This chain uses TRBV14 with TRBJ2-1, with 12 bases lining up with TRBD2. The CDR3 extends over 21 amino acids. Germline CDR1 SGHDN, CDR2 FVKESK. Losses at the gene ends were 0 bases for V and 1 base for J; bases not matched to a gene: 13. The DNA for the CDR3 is TGTGCCAGCAGCCAAGAGTTCCCACCTAGCGGGAGGGCCGGGTCCTACAATGAGCAGTTCTTC. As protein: CASSQEFPPSGRAGSYNEQFF.

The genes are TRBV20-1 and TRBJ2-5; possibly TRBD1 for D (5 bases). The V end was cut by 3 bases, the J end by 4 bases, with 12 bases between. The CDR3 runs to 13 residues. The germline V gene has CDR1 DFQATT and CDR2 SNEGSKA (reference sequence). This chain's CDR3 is CSASLTVGETQYF. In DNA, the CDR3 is TGCAGTGCTAGTTTGACAGTTGGAGAGACCCAGTACTTC.

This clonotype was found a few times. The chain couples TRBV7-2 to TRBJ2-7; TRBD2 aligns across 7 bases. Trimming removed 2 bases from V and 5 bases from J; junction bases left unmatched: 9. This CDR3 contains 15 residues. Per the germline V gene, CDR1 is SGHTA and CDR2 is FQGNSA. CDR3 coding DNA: TGTGCCAGCAGCTTAATGGGAGGGCCTGAGGACGAGCAGTACTTC. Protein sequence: CASSLMGGPEDEQYF. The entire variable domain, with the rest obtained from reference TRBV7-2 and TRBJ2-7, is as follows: GAGVSQSPSNKVTEKGKDVELRCDPISGHTALYWYRQSLGQGLEFLIYFQGNSAPDKSGLPSDRFSAERTGGSVSTLTIQRTQQEDSAVYLCASSLMGGPEDEQYFGPGTRLTVT.

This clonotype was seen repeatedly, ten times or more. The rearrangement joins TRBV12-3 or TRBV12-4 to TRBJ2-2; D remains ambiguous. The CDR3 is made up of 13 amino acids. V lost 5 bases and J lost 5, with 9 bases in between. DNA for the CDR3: TGTGCCAGCAGTCTCCGCAAGACCGGGGAGCTGTTTTTT. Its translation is CASSLRKTGELFF.

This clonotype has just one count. This CDR3 is CASSPSSVRKNEQYF. In nucleotides, the CDR3 is TGTGCCAGCAGCCCTAGTAGCGTACGGAAGAACGAGCAGTACTTC. This chain links TRBV11-2 with TRBJ2-7, with D possibly matching TRBD2 (5 bases). CDR1 is SGHAT and CDR2 is FQNNGV in the germline V gene. Deletions cut 5 bases from V and 5 bases from J, with 19 bases between. The CDR3 spans 15 residues.

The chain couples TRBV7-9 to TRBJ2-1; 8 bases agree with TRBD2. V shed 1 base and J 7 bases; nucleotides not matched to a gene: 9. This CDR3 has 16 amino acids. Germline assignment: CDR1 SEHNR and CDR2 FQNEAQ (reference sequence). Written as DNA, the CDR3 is TGTGCCAGCAGCTTAGGGCTCCGCGCGGGGGGAAATGAGCAGTTCTTC. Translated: CASSLGLRAGGNEQFF. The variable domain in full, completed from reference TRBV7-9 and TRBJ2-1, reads DTGVSQNPRHKITKRGQNVTFRCDPISEHNRLYWYRQTLGQGPEFLTYFQNEAQLEKSRLLSDRFSAERPKGSFSTLEIQRTEQGDSAMYLCASSLGLRAGGNEQFFGPGTRLTVL.

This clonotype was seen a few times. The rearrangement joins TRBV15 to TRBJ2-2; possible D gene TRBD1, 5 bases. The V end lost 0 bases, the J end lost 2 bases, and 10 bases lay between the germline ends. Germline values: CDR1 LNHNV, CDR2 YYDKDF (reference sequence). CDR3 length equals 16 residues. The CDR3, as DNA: TGTGCCACCAGCAGAGATCAGGGCAGAAACACCGGGGAGCTGTTTTTT. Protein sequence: CATSRDQGRNTGELFF.

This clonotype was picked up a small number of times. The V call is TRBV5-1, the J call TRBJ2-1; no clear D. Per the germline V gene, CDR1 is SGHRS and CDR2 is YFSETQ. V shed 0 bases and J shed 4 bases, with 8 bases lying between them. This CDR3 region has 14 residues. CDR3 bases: TGCGCCAGCAGCTTGGAAACTCGGTACAATGAGCAGTTCTTC. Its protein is CASSLETRYNEQFF. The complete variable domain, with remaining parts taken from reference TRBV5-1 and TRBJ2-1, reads KAGVTQTPRYLIKTRGQQVTLSCSPISGHRSVSWYQQTPGQGLQFLFEYFSETQRNKGNFPGRFSGRQFSNSRSEMNVSTLELGDSALYLCASSLETRYNEQFFGPGTRLTVL.

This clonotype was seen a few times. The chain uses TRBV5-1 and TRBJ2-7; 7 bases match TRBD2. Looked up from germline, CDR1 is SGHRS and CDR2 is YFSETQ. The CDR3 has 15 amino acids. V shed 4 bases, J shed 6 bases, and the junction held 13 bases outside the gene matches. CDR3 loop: CASSRDLAGEGEQYF. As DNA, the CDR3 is TGCGCCAGCAGCCGTGACCTGGCGGGAGAGGGCGAGCAGTACTTC.

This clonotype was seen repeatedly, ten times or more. Written as DNA, the CDR3 is TGTGCCTGGAGTCTCCGGGCCGCCCAAAGGACCCAGCCCCAGCATTTT. This encodes CAWSLRAAQRTQPQHF. The gene calls are TRBV30 and TRBJ1-5; D is unresolved. The CDR3 totals 16 residues. Germline CDR1 reads GTSNPN; CDR2 reads SVGIG (reference sequence). Between the trimmed V and J ends, which lost 2 bases and 7 bases, there was a span of 21 bases.

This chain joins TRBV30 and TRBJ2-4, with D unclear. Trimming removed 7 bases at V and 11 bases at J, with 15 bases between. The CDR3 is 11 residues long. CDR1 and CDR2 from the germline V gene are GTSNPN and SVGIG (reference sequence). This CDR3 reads CALQQSTLQYF. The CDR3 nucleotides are TGTGCCTTGCAGCAATCCACGCTTCAGTACTTC.

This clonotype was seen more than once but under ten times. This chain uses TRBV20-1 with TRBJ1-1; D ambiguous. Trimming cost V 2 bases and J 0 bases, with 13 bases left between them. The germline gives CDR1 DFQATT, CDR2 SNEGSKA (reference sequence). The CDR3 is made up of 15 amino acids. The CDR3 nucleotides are TGCAGTGCTAGATCTCCTAGCACTTTGAACACTGAAGCTTTCTTT. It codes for CSARSPSTLNTEAFF.

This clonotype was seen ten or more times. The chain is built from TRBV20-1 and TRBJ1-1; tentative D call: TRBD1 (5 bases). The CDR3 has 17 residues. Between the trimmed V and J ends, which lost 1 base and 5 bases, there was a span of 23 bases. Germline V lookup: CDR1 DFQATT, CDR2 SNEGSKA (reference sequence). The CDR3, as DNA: TGCAGTGCTAGAGGACGGAACATGGGGCGCCTGTATACTGAAGCTTTCTTT. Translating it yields CSARGRNMGRLYTEAFF.

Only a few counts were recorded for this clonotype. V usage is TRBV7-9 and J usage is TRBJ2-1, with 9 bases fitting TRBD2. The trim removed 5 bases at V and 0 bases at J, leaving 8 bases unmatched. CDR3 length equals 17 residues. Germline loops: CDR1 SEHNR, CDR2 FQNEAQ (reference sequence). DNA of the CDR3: TGTGCCAGCAGCACCCTAGCGGGGTTAAGCTCCTACAATGAGCAGTTCTTC. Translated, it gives CASSTLAGLSSYNEQFF.

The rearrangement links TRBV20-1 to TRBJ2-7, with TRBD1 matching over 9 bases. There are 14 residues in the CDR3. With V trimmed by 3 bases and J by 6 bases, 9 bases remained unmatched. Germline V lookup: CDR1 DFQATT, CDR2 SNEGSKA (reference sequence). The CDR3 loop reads CSASRDRALGEQYF. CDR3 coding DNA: TGCAGTGCTAGCCGGGACAGGGCCCTCGGCGAGCAGTACTTC.